These 25 T cell receptor beta chains were sequenced from one sample in a study of OX40 agonist ivuxolimab in advanced cancers. Receptor amplification or capture employed the immunoSEQ multiplex PCR assay. In TCRdb, the immuneACCESS table is reduced to in-frame sequences with V and J assigned. These tables do not hold every clone; where another copy was compared, an unresolved V gene accounts for under half, and the others remain unexplained. In this sample the table shows around 62,000 clones, roughly 90% of which occur a single time. Approximately 0.25% of the sample is in the top ten clones. This sample comprised CD4+ or CD8+ T cells sorted from blood, obtained in a trial of the OX40 agonist ivuxolimab. The receptor source for this set is an adult with an advanced solid tumor such as melanoma, head and neck, liver or kidney cancer.

The V and J genes are TRBV5-1 and TRBJ2-3; 8 nucleotides agree with TRBD2. V lost 1 base and J lost 0; bases outside the gene matches: 4. Germline CDR1 and CDR2: SGHRS and YFSETQ. The CDR3 sequence is 16 residues long. CDR3 in DNA: TGCGCCAGCAGCTTGAGGTCTAGCGGGAGCACAGATACGCAGTATTTT. This codes for CASSLRSSGSTDTQYF. Filled out from reference TRBV5-1 and TRBJ2-3, the complete variable domain reads KAGVTQTPRYLIKTRGQQVTLSCSPISGHRSVSWYQQTPGQGLQFLFEYFSETQRNKGNFPGRFSGRQFSNSRSEMNVSTLELGDSALYLCASSLRSSGSTDTQYFGPGTRLTVL.

The chain links TRBV5-1 to TRBJ2-3, with 8 bases lining up with TRBD2. Germline loops: CDR1 SGHRS, CDR2 YFSETQ. This CDR3 comprises 16 residues. Germline trimming cut 4 bases from V and 1 base from J; bases unmatched to any gene: 8. The CDR3 DNA sequence: TGCGCCAGCAGCCCAAATCTAGCGGGCCGCACAGATACGCAGTATTTT. Protein: CASSPNLAGRTDTQYF.

This clone was seen a single time. The V call is TRBV28, the J call TRBJ2-6, with D perhaps matching TRBD1 (5 bases). There are 16 residues in the CDR3. Trimming left V 8 bases short and J 4 bases short, with 18 bases between. The germline CDR1 and CDR2 sequences are MDHEN and SYDVKM. The chain's CDR3 is CASAKAGLSGANVLTF. The CDR3 coding sequence is TGTGCCAGCGCTAAAGCAGGGTTATCCGGGGCCAACGTCCTGACTTTC.

The chain recombines TRBV9 with TRBJ2-5; D remains unclear. Matching the DNA end better, TRBJ2-7 makes the J call doubtful. This CDR3 has 15 residues. Germline CDR1 reads SGDLS; CDR2 reads YYNGEE. The CDR3 DNA reads as TGTGCCAGCAGCGTAGGTGGGGAAGCCTCCTACGAGCAGTACTTC. It yields the protein CASSVGGEASYEQYF.

The chain couples TRBV6-1 to TRBJ2-1, with TRBD2 matching over 11 bases. Looked up from germline, CDR1 is MNHNS and CDR2 is SASEGT. CDR3 length: 16 amino acids. The V segment lost 4 bases and the J segment 0 bases; nucleotides outside the gene matches: 2. In DNA, the CDR3 is TGTGCCAGCAGTGCTAGCGGGAGGCCCTCCTACAATGAGCAGTTCTTC. This translates into CASSASGRPSYNEQFF.

The V and J genes are TRBV19 and TRBJ2-7; perhaps D is TRBD1 or TRBD2 (5 bases each). Germline CDR1 and CDR2: LNHDA and SQIVND (reference sequence). The CDR3 consists of 16 residues. Trimming left V 3 bases short and J 0 bases short, with 15 bases between. The DNA of the CDR3 is TGTGCCAGTAGTATCACCCGAGGGGATCTCTCCTACGAGCAGTACTTC. Its protein is CASSITRGDLSYEQYF.

The CDR3 region has the DNA TGTGCCAGCAGTCCTTTACAGGGCAATGGCTACACCTTC. Protein: CASSPLQGNGYTF. The chain links TRBV27 to TRBJ1-2, with a tentative D call TRBD1 (6 bases). This CDR3 spans 13 amino acids. V lost 5 bases and J lost 6, with 13 bases in between. Germline lookup yields CDR1 MNHEY and CDR2 SMNVEV (reference sequence).

The chain carries TRBV11-3 and TRBJ2-5, with D hard to call. The CDR3 is 12 amino acids. The germline V gene has CDR1 SGHNT and CDR2 YENEEA. V gave up 5 bases and J gave up 2 bases, with 6 bases separating them. The CDR3 sequence is CASSRIQETQYF. CDR3 nucleotides: TGTGCCAGCAGCCGAATTCAAGAGACCCAGTACTTC.

This clone appeared a single time. CDR3 residues: CASSMFDGGSGYTF. For the CDR3, the DNA is TGTGCCAGCAGTATGTTTGATGGGGGTTCTGGCTACACCTTC. The chain has TRBV6-5 and TRBJ1-2; TRBD1 is a possible D gene (5 bases). The V gene lost 5 bases and the J gene lost 7 bases, with 17 bases spanning the gap. CDR1 and CDR2 (germline): MNHEY, SVGAGI. The CDR3 covers 14 residues.

The chain employs TRBV27 and TRBJ2-2, with D possibly being TRBD2 (5 bases). Germline values: CDR1 MNHEY, CDR2 SMNVEV (reference sequence). V shed 7 bases and J shed 9 bases, with 21 bases lying between them. The CDR3 has 15 residues. The CDR3 spells CASKVTFGVERELFF. CDR3 nucleotide sequence: TGTGCCAGCAAGGTTACGTTCGGGGTAGAACGGGAGCTGTTTTTT.

The chain joins TRBV5-6 to TRBJ2-3; perhaps TRBD2 as D (6 bases). The germline V gene encodes CDR1 SGHDT and CDR2 YYEEEE. The CDR3 sequence is 17 residues long. Trimming stripped 0 bases from V and 2 bases from J, with 16 bases between. The CDR3 spells CASSLAWAGRITDTQYF. The CDR3 nucleotides read TGTGCCAGCAGCTTGGCCTGGGCAGGGAGGATCACAGATACGCAGTATTTT.

The rearrangement uses TRBV7-2 and TRBJ2-5; tentative D call: TRBD2 (6 bases). CDR3 length equals 15 residues. V gave up 2 bases and J gave up 1 base, with 11 bases separating them. Germline loops: CDR1 SGHTA, CDR2 FQGNSA. The CDR3 DNA reads as TGTGCCAGCAGCTTATTGCTAGCGCCCCAAGAGACCCAGTACTTC. Translated, it gives CASSLLLAPQETQYF.

This rearrangement joins TRBV6-5 to TRBJ2-7; TRBD2 agrees at 7 bases. Germline values: CDR1 MNHEY, CDR2 SVGAGI. CDR3 length equals 14 residues. The V segment lost 7 bases and the J segment 6 bases; nucleotides outside the gene matches: 12. CDR3 in amino acids: CASTRGTGGGEQYF. DNA for the CDR3: TGTGCCAGCACCCGGGGGACGGGAGGTGGCGAGCAGTACTTC.

The chain couples TRBV18 to TRBJ2-3; D is possibly TRBD1 or TRBD2 (5 bases each). Trimming took off 2 bases at V and 4 bases at J, with 7 bases between the two ends. The CDR3 covers 13 residues. Germline CDR1 reads KGHSH; CDR2 reads LQKENI. In DNA form, the CDR3 reads TGTGCCAGCTCACCAGGGACGCCAGATACGCAGTATTTT. Protein product: CASSPGTPDTQYF.

In its sample, this clone was seen once. The genes are TRBV27 and TRBJ2-7; D gene ambiguous. There are 15 residues in the CDR3. The V end lost 5 bases, the J end lost 6 bases, and 20 bases lay between the germline ends. Germline V gene sequence: CDR1 MNHEY, CDR2 SMNVEV (reference sequence). This CDR3 is CASSVQNAGRGEQYF. The CDR3 DNA reads TGTGCCAGCAGTGTCCAAAATGCCGGGCGTGGCGAGCAGTACTTC.

The CDR3 region is CASSLGQRGANEKLFF. The CDR3 DNA follows: TGTGCCAGCAGCTTGGGTCAGAGGGGCGCTAATGAAAAACTGTTTTTT. The chain uses TRBV11-3 and TRBJ1-4; D is perhaps TRBD1 (5 bases). The CDR3 extends over 16 amino acids. Germline V gene lookup returns CDR1 SGHNT and CDR2 YENEEA. Trimming stripped 3 bases from V and 3 bases from J, with 14 bases between.

This clone occurred once. This rearrangement joins TRBV6-5 to TRBJ1-4; maybe TRBD1 (6 bases). The V end lost 2 bases, the J end lost 4 bases, and 14 bases lay between the germline ends. Germline CDR1 MNHEY, CDR2 SVGAGI. This CDR3 is 16 amino acids long. DNA for the CDR3: TGTGCCAGCAGTTACGTAGACAGGAAGGGTAATGAAAAACTGTTTTTT. Its translation: CASSYVDRKGNEKLFF.

J is TRBJ2-1 and V is TRBV10-2; the D gene is possibly TRBD2 (5 bases). The CDR3 runs to 15 residues. Germline CDR1 reads WSHSY; CDR2 reads SAAADI. With 0 bases removed from V and 9 bases from J, the gap between germline ends came to 15 bases. The CDR3 here is CASSESSLAGREQFF. DNA for the CDR3: TGCGCCAGCAGTGAGTCGAGCCTAGCCGGTCGTGAGCAGTTCTTC.

The gene calls are TRBV29-1 and TRBJ2-7; D unclear. CDR3 size: 12 residues. Trimming shortened V by 6 bases and J by 3 bases, and 12 bases separated the two germline ends. Germline CDR1 reads SQVTM; CDR2 reads ANQGSEA. The CDR3 is CSVNGQHYEQYF. The CDR3 DNA follows: TGCAGCGTCAATGGGCAGCACTACGAGCAGTACTTC.

This chain links TRBV7-9 with TRBJ1-1; D gene ambiguous. CDR3 size: 14 residues. The V end lost 4 bases, the J end lost 10 bases, and 19 bases lay between the germline ends. Germline assignment: CDR1 SEHNR and CDR2 FQNEAQ (reference sequence). The CDR3 is CASSSEVIGTLAFF. CDR3 in DNA: TGTGCCAGCAGCTCAGAGGTCATCGGTACTTTAGCTTTCTTT.

This clone has a single count. The chain uses TRBV6-5 and TRBJ1-1; D is undetermined. The V and J ends lost 6 bases and 3 bases respectively, with 11 bases between them. Germline CDR1 MNHEY, CDR2 SVGAGI. The CDR3 is made up of 13 amino acids. CDR3 sequence (DNA): TGTGCCAGCAGCCCCTTTGGGGACACTGAAGCTTTCTTT. This sequence encodes CASSPFGDTEAFF.

The V and J genes are TRBV6-1 and TRBJ2-7; 10 nucleotides agree with TRBD1. The CDR3 contains 14 residues. Per the germline V gene, CDR1 is MNHNS and CDR2 is SASEGT. With V trimmed by 6 bases and J by 7 bases, 9 bases remained unmatched. Written as DNA, the CDR3 is TGTGCCAGCAGAGTCAGACAGGGGGCGAGGGAGCAGTACTTC. It codes for CASRVRQGAREQYF.

The CDR3 protein is CASSQDLFYEQYF. CDR3 nucleotides: TGTGCCAGCAGTCAGGACTTATTCTACGAGCAGTACTTC. The gene calls are TRBV6-1 and TRBJ2-7; D possibly corresponds to TRBD2 (5 bases). The CDR3 loop spans 13 amino acids. The germline CDR1 and CDR2 sequences are MNHNS and SASEGT. V was cut by 5 bases and J by 3 bases, with 11 bases left in between.

This chain connects TRBV11-1 to TRBJ2-7; the match to TRBD2 covers 13 bases. CDR3 size: 17 residues. The germline gives CDR1 SGHAT, CDR2 FQDESV (reference sequence). The V gene end was trimmed by 5 bases and the J gene end by 7 bases; junction bases not matched to a gene: 14. The CDR3 loop is CASSALILAGGPGEQYF. CDR3 coding DNA: TGTGCCAGCAGCGCCCTAATACTAGCGGGAGGGCCAGGTGAGCAGTACTTC.

The chain employs TRBV5-6 and TRBJ2-1; possibly TRBD1 for D (6 bases). The V gene lost 4 bases and the J gene lost 8 bases, with 7 bases spanning the gap. The V gene's germline CDR1 is SGHDT and CDR2 YYEEEE. The CDR3 is made up of 11 amino acids. CDR3 sequence: CASSGGDEQFF. The CDR3 nucleotides are TGTGCCAGCAGCGGGGGCGATGAGCAGTTCTTC.